This passage covers 6 T cell receptor beta chains from one sample sequenced in a study of T cells expressing NK-cell markers. TCRdb re-analyzed the 5' RACE reads; it lists each CDR3 protein once, without DNA. The sample has 400,000 to 500,000 distinct CDR3 sequences. The specimen was blood T cells: a sorted CD56 or NKG2C T cell subset, CD4+ or CD8+ T cells, or bulk PBMC T cells (not recorded which). The receptors come from a woman between 18 and 70 years old in good health.

The genes are TRBV12-3 or TRBV12-4 and TRBJ2-3; lacking DNA, the TRBD1 call made by TCRdb goes unchecked. The CDR3 extends over 16 amino acids. CDR3 in amino acids: CASSLAGGRDTDTQYF.

The chain carries TRBV7-9 and TRBJ1-2. CDR1 SEHNR and CDR2 FQNEAQ come from the germline V gene (reference sequence). The CDR3 consists of 16 residues. The CDR3 is CASSLGRQSDNYGYTF.

This rearrangement joins TRBV7-9 to TRBJ2-7; the TCRdb call, TRBD2, lacks DNA for checking. Germline CDR1 SEHNR, CDR2 FQNEAQ (reference sequence). This CDR3 comprises 15 residues. CDR3 in amino acids: CTSSLSTPPSYEQYF.

The V call is TRBV11-2, the J call TRBJ2-6; as DNA is missing, the TRBD2 call by TCRdb cannot be tested. The CDR3 is made up of 19 amino acids. In germline, CDR1 is SGHAT, CDR2 FQNNGV. The CDR3 loop is CASRPFASGGLGGANVLTF.

The rearrangement uses TRBV27 and TRBJ2-1. Germline V gene sequence: CDR1 MNHEY, CDR2 SMNVEV (reference sequence). There are 14 residues in the CDR3. CDR3 residues: CASSHPGLSDEQFF.

The chain is built from TRBV7-2 and TRBJ2-3; as DNA is missing, the TRBD2 call by TCRdb cannot be tested. Germline assignment: CDR1 SGHTA and CDR2 FQGNSA. The CDR3 is 17 residues long. CDR3 in amino acids: CASSLASASGGTDTQYF.